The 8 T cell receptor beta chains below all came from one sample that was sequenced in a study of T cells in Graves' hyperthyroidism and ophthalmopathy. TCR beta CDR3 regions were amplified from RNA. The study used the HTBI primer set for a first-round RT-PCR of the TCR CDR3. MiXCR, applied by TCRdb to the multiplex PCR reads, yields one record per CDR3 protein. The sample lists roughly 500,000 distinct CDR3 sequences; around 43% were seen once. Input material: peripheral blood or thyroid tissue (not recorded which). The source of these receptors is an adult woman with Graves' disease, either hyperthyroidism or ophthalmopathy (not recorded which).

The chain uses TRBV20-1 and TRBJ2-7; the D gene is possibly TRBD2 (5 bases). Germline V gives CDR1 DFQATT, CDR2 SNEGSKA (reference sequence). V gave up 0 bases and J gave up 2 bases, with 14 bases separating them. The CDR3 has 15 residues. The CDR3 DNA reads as TGCAGTGCTAGAGAATATCGCGGGTTCACCTACGAGCAGTACTTC. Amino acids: CSAREYRGFTYEQYF.

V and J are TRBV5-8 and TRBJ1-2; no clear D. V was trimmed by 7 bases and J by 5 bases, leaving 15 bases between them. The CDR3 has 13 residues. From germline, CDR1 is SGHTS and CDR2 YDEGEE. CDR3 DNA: TGTGCCAGCTTGGGGAGGATTGGGTATGGCTACACCTTC. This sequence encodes CASLGRIGYGYTF.

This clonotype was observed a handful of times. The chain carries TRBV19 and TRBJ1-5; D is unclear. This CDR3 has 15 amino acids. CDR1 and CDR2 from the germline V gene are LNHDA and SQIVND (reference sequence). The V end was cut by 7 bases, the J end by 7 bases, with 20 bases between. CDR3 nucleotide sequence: TGTGCCAGTAACATGCTCTTCGGGTCGGGGCAGCCCCAGCATTTT. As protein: CASNMLFGSGQPQHF.

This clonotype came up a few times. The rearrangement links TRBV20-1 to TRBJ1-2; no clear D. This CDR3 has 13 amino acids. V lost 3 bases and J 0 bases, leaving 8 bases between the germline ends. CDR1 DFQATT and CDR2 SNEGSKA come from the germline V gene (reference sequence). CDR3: CSARQISNYGYTF. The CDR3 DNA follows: TGCAGTGCTAGGCAGATATCTAACTATGGCTACACCTTC.

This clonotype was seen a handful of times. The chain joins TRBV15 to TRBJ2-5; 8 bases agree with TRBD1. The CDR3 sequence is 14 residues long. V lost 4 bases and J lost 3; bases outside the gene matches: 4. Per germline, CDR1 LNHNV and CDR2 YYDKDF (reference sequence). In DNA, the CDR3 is TGTGCCACCAGCAAGGACAGGGCAGAAGAGACCCAGTACTTC. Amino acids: CATSKDRAEETQYF.

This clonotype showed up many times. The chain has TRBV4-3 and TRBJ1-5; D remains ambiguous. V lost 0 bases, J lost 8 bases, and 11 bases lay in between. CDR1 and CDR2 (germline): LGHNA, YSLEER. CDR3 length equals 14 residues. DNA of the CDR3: TGCGCCAGCAGCCAAGAGTGGCGCGGGGAGCCCCAGCATTTT. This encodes CASSQEWRGEPQHF.

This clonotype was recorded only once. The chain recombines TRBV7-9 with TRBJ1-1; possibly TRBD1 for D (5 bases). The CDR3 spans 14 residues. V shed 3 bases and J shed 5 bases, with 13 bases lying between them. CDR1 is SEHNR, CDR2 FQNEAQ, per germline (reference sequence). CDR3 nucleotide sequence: TGTGCCAGCAGCTTTTATCAGGGATGGACTGAAGCTTTCTTT. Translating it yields CASSFYQGWTEAFF.

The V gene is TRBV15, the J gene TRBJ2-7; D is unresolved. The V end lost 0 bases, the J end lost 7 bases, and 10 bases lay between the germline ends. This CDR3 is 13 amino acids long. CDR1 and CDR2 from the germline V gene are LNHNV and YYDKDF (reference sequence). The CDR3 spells CATSRDLSREQYF. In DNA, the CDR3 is TGTGCCACCAGCAGAGATCTATCGCGGGAGCAGTACTTC.